The 27 T cell receptor beta chains below were found in one sample sequenced in a study of shared clonotypes between healthy human individuals. Naive-designated CD8 cells lacked CD45RO, were positively enriched for CCR7, and omitted terminally differentiated effector memory CD45RA+ cells. TCRdb's copy holds only in-frame clones and misses some; the assay was immunoSEQ multiplex PCR. The repertoire holds just over 2,000,000 clones, with less than 95% as singletons. Input material: naive CD8+ T cells sorted from blood. These receptors originate from a man aged 18 to 29 in good health.

The chain employs TRBV28 and TRBJ1-1; unclear D gene. There are 15 residues in the CDR3. V was cut by 4 bases and J by 8 bases, with 20 bases left in between. Germline V CDR1 and CDR2: MDHEN, SYDVKM. Here the CDR3 reads CASSSPLLGGTEAFF. In DNA form, the CDR3 reads TGTGCCAGCAGTTCCCCCCTCCTTGGAGGTACAGAAGCTTTCTTT. The whole variable domain, filled in from reference TRBV28 and TRBJ1-1, reads DVKVTQSSRYLVKRTGEKVFLECVQDMDHENMFWYRQDPGLGLRLIYFSYDVKMKEKGDIPEGYSVSREKKERFSLILESASTNQTSMYLCASSSPLLGGTEAFFGQGTRLTVV.

This chain links TRBV7-9 with TRBJ1-1, with a possible D match to TRBD1 (5 bases). CDR1 SEHNR and CDR2 FQNEAQ come from the germline V gene (reference sequence). CDR3 length: 15 residues. Deletions cut 5 bases from V and 0 bases from J, with 13 bases between. CDR3 coding DNA: TGTGCCAGCAGCCTAAGGGGCTCGTTGAACACTGAAGCTTTCTTT. It translates to CASSLRGSLNTEAFF.

The CDR3 DNA is TGTGCCAGCAGCTTAGTTGGGCGAGCTTTCTTT. It is translated as CASSLVGRAFF. The chain joins TRBV7-9 to TRBJ1-1, with D uncertain. The V gene's germline CDR1 is SEHNR and CDR2 FQNEAQ (reference sequence). CDR3 size: 11 residues. With 1 base removed from V and 10 bases from J, the gap between germline ends came to 7 bases. Together with reference TRBV7-9 and TRBJ1-1, the CDR3 gives the full variable domain: DTGVSQNPRHKITKRGQNVTFRCDPISEHNRLYWYRQTLGQGPEFLTYFQNEAQLEKSRLLSDRFSAERPKGSFSTLEIQRTEQGDSAMYLCASSLVGRAFFGQGTRLTVV.

The chain uses TRBV28 and TRBJ2-7, with a possible D match to TRBD2 (6 bases). Trimming cost V 7 bases and J 3 bases, with 13 bases left between them. Germline V gene sequence: CDR1 MDHEN, CDR2 SYDVKM. The CDR3 length is 13 residues. CDR3 coding DNA: TGTGCCAGCAAGTTTCAGGGACTCTACGAGCAGTACTTC. Its translation is CASKFQGLYEQYF.

The V gene is TRBV5-6, the J gene TRBJ2-1; D is perhaps TRBD1 (5 bases). The CDR3 is 15 residues long. Germline values: CDR1 SGHDT, CDR2 YYEEEE. The V end was cut by 2 bases, the J end by 4 bases, with 13 bases between. CDR3 coding DNA: TGTGCCAGCAGCTTCGTTGAAGGGGAATACAATGAGCAGTTCTTC. Its translation is CASSFVEGEYNEQFF.

In this sample, this clone turned up once. Other DNA sequences within the sample encode an identical CDR3. The chain couples TRBV27 to TRBJ2-1, with D possibly called TRBD1 or TRBD2 (6 bases each). Germline V gene lookup returns CDR1 MNHEY and CDR2 SMNVEV (reference sequence). V shed 4 bases and J shed 8 bases, with 9 bases lying between them. The CDR3 extends over 12 amino acids. CDR3 loop: CASSSRGDEQFF. The DNA of the CDR3 is TGTGCCAGCAGTTCTAGGGGGGATGAGCAGTTCTTC.

The chain recombines TRBV5-6 with TRBJ1-1, with 11 bases aligning to TRBD1. V was clipped by 4 bases and J by 5 bases; unmatched bases: 4. Germline V gene lookup returns CDR1 SGHDT and CDR2 YYEEEE. CDR3 length equals 14 residues. The CDR3 sequence is CASSAGTGGTEAFF. The DNA for the CDR3 is TGTGCCAGCAGCGCCGGGACAGGGGGAACTGAAGCTTTCTTT.

V gene TRBV30 combines with J gene TRBJ1-4; D might be TRBD1 (6 bases). V was trimmed by 2 bases and J by 10 bases, leaving 23 bases between them. This CDR3 has 16 amino acids. From germline, CDR1 is GTSNPN and CDR2 SVGIG (reference sequence). CDR3 DNA: TGTGCCTGGAGTCCGGGGGCAGACGCCCCGGATCGAAAACTGTTTTTT. It is translated as CAWSPGADAPDRKLFF.

The chain couples TRBV6-5 to TRBJ2-3, with D possibly being TRBD1 or TRBD2 (5 bases each). This CDR3 has 15 amino acids. V was shortened by 2 bases and J by 4 bases, with 13 bases between the two germline ends. Germline assignment: CDR1 MNHEY and CDR2 SVGAGI. CDR3 coding DNA: TGTGCCAGCAGTTACGAGGGGATCAGTGCAGATACGCAGTATTTT. It codes for CASSYEGISADTQYF.

CDR3 sequence (DNA): TGTGCCAGCAGCCCCCTCTGGGGGATAGGGAACGAGCAGTACTTC. As protein: CASSPLWGIGNEQYF. The chain uses TRBV16 and TRBJ2-7; either TRBD1 or TRBD2 may supply D (5 bases each). This CDR3 region has 15 residues. V dropped 4 bases and J dropped 5 bases, with 18 bases sitting between them. In germline, CDR1 is KGHSY, CDR2 FQNENV.

The sample holds one count of this clone. The chain employs TRBV5-8 and TRBJ2-7; tentatively, D is TRBD1 (6 bases). The ends were cut back, 0 bases at V and 6 bases at J, with 10 bases in the middle. The V gene's germline CDR1 is SGHTS and CDR2 YDEGEE. CDR3 length equals 13 residues. The CDR3 DNA follows: TGTGCCAGCAGCTTGGTACAGGGTGGCGAGCAGTACTTC. Its translation is CASSLVQGGEQYF.

V gene TRBV6-5 combines with J gene TRBJ2-2; D is unclear. Germline CDR1 MNHEY, CDR2 SVGAGI. V was cut by 8 bases and J by 3 bases, with 13 bases left in between. The CDR3 covers 14 residues. The CDR3 region is CASGESGDTGELFF. The CDR3 nucleotides read TGTGCCAGCGGCGAGAGTGGAGACACCGGGGAGCTGTTTTTT.

The J gene is TRBJ1-2, the V gene TRBV27, with 10 bases identical to TRBD1. The CDR3 runs to 17 residues. Trimming cost V 4 bases and J 4 bases; bases outside gene matches: 12. Germline CDR1 MNHEY, CDR2 SMNVEV (reference sequence). The CDR3 sequence is CASSSRADRGFSYGYTF. Written as DNA, the CDR3 is TGTGCCAGCAGTTCGAGAGCGGACAGGGGGTTTTCCTATGGCTACACCTTC.

V usage is TRBV6-1 and J usage is TRBJ2-3, with 7 bases identical to TRBD1. Germline V gene lookup returns CDR1 MNHNS and CDR2 SASEGT. CDR3 length: 15 amino acids. Losses at the gene ends were 3 bases for V and 0 bases for J; bases not matched to a gene: 3. The CDR3 loop is CASSEGTVSTDTQYF. The CDR3, as DNA: TGTGCCAGCAGTGAGGGGACAGTGAGCACAGATACGCAGTATTTT.

V and J are TRBV11-1 and TRBJ2-3; TRBD1 matches at 7 bases. V lost 3 bases, J lost 2 bases, and 5 bases stayed unmatched. The V gene's germline CDR1 is SGHAT and CDR2 FQDESV (reference sequence). This CDR3 comprises 15 residues. The CDR3 bases are TGTGCCAGCAGCTTCATGAGGGGGCTCACAGATACGCAGTATTTT. It yields the protein CASSFMRGLTDTQYF. Full variable domain (remainder filled in from reference TRBV11-1 and TRBJ2-3): EAEVAQSPRYKITEKSQAVAFWCDPISGHATLYWYRQILGQGPELLVQFQDESVVDDSQLPKDRFSAERLKGVDSTLKIQPAELGDSAMYLCASSFMRGLTDTQYFGPGTRLTVL.

V usage is TRBV2 and J usage is TRBJ2-3; 9 bases fit TRBD2. J gave up 0 bases and V 4 bases, and 2 bases lay outside the gene matches. This CDR3 is built from 15 residues. CDR1 SNHLY and CDR2 FYNNEI come from the germline V gene. CDR3 residues: CASSGTSVSTDTQYF. The CDR3, as DNA: TGTGCCAGCAGTGGGACTAGCGTTAGCACAGATACGCAGTATTTT. Variable domain in full (rest from reference TRBV2 and TRBJ2-3): EPEVTQTPSHQVTQMGQEVILRCVPISNHLYFYWYRQILGQKVEFLVSFYNNEISEKSEIFDDQFSVERPDGSNFTLKIRSTKLEDSAMYFCASSGTSVSTDTQYFGPGTRLTVL.

This chain connects TRBV9 to TRBJ2-1; maybe TRBD2 (7 bases). Trimming left V 0 bases short and J 6 bases short, with 19 bases between. There are 17 residues in the CDR3. Looked up from germline, CDR1 is SGDLS and CDR2 is YYNGEE. This chain's CDR3 is CASSVDLAGGPFNEQFF. The CDR3 DNA reads as TGTGCCAGCAGCGTAGACCTGGCCGGGGGGCCGTTCAATGAGCAGTTCTTC.

This chain joins TRBV19 and TRBJ2-7, with a tentative D call TRBD2 (5 bases). The CDR3 runs 15 residues. Trimming took 3 bases from V and 3 from J, leaving 15 bases between them. Germline V gene data show CDR1 as LNHDA and CDR2 as SQIVND (reference sequence). The CDR3 sequence is CASSMRRGWGYEQYF. CDR3 sequence (DNA): TGTGCCAGTAGTATGCGACGGGGTTGGGGCTACGAGCAGTACTTC.

The chain uses TRBV28 and TRBJ1-5; D remains ambiguous. The CDR3 consists of 16 residues. The V gene's germline CDR1 is MDHEN and CDR2 SYDVKM. Trimming stripped 2 bases from V and 2 bases from J, with 13 bases between. CDR3 loop: CASSLRQLYRNQPQHF. CDR3 DNA sequence: TGTGCCAGCAGTTTACGTCAGCTCTATCGCAATCAGCCCCAGCATTTT.

The chain recombines TRBV7-3 with TRBJ2-3; the match to TRBD1 covers 7 bases. In germline, CDR1 is SGHTA, CDR2 FQGTGA. V shed 5 bases, J shed 3 bases, and the junction held 8 bases outside the gene matches. The CDR3 spans 15 residues. In DNA form, the CDR3 reads TGTGCCAGCAGCCCTGACAGGGAATGGACAGATACGCAGTATTTT. Translated, it gives CASSPDREWTDTQYF. The variable domain in full, with the rest retrieved from reference TRBV7-3 and TRBJ2-3, is GAGVSQTPSNKVTEKGKYVELRCDPISGHTALYWYRQSLGQGPEFLIYFQGTGAADDSGLPNDRFFAVRPEGSVSTLKIQRTERGDSAVYLCASSPDREWTDTQYFGPGTRLTVL.

This chain connects TRBV7-6 to TRBJ2-1, with 7 nucleotides matching TRBD2. Germline CDR1 is SGHVS and CDR2 is FNYEAQ. CDR3 length: 16 residues. The trim removed 5 bases at V and 3 bases at J, leaving 10 bases unmatched. CDR3 loop: CASSPPSAGDYNEQFF. CDR3 nucleotide sequence: TGTGCCAGCAGCCCCCCCAGTGCGGGAGACTACAATGAGCAGTTCTTC.

The rearrangement links TRBV7-9 to TRBJ2-1; weak D call: TRBD2 (6 bases). In germline, CDR1 is SEHNR, CDR2 FQNEAQ (reference sequence). V was shortened by 5 bases and J by 4 bases, with 15 bases between the two germline ends. The CDR3 consists of 15 residues. In nucleotides, the CDR3 is TGTGCCAGCAGCCCAGGACTAACTTTTTACAATGAGCAGTTCTTC. Translation gives CASSPGLTFYNEQFF.

V gene TRBV4-2 combines with J gene TRBJ1-1, with TRBD1 matching 9 bases. Germline-derived CDR1 and CDR2 are LGHNA and YNFKEQ. J was trimmed by 4 bases and V by 3 bases; bases with no gene match: 3. This CDR3 spans 14 amino acids. The CDR3 DNA follows: TGTGCCAGCAGCCAGACAGGGGGAGGCACTGAAGCTTTCTTT. Its protein product is CASSQTGGGTEAFF.

The chain employs TRBV7-8 and TRBJ2-5, with 9 bases aligning to TRBD2. CDR1 and CDR2 (germline): SGHVS, FQNEAQ. The CDR3 has 18 residues. V lost 0 bases and J lost 2; bases outside the gene matches: 10. The CDR3, as DNA: TGTGCCAGCAGCTTAGCGCTGGCACTAGCGGGCTCGCAAGAGACCCAGTACTTC. It is translated as CASSLALALAGSQETQYF.

The chain uses TRBV11-2 and TRBJ2-7; the D gene is possibly TRBD2 (6 bases). Looked up from germline, CDR1 is SGHAT and CDR2 is FQNNGV. Trimming cost V 3 bases and J 6 bases, with 18 bases left between them. The CDR3 is 15 amino acids. The CDR3 region is CASSLAGLTGGEQYF. The CDR3 nucleotides are TGTGCCAGCAGCTTGGCCGGACTGACCGGGGGCGAGCAGTACTTC.

V and J are TRBV18 and TRBJ2-5; no definite D call. In germline, CDR1 is KGHSH, CDR2 LQKENI. The length of the CDR3 is 15 residues. V lost 2 bases and J lost 5, with 15 bases in between. CDR3 region: CASSPGTLVEETQYF. As DNA, the CDR3 is TGTGCCAGCTCACCAGGAACCCTCGTCGAGGAGACCCAGTACTTC.

The V and J genes are TRBV7-9 and TRBJ1-5; 7 bases are shared with TRBD1. This CDR3 region has 15 residues. CDR1 is SEHNR and CDR2 is FQNEAQ in the germline V gene (reference sequence). V shed 4 bases and J 3 bases; nucleotides not matched to a gene: 6. The CDR3 coding sequence is TGTGCCAGCAGCTCCGGACAGGATTCCAATCAGCCCCAGCATTTT. It specifies CASSSGQDSNQPQHF.